This TCR beta chain was observed in a study of blood T cell repertoires in COVID-19. Study summary: Specimens from acute and convalescent COVID-19 originated in the United States, Italy and Spain. Sample material is recorded as cDNA or gDNA derived from T cells, B-cell-depleted T cells, or PBMCs.

Original processing notes: Estimation of nucleated cell counts was performed using reference gene primer amplification. Produced via immunoSEQ multiplex PCR; TCRdb's table is partial and in-frame only. V, J and clone size are those of that table, while D and trimming were read from the DNA. The sample carries 220,000 or so clones, about 86% recorded once. The V end lost 0 bases, the J end lost 5 bases, and 13 bases lay between the germline ends. Germline V gives CDR1 MNHNS, CDR2 SASEGT. The CDR3 has 15 residues. This clone was observed a single time. The genes are TRBV6-1 and TRBJ1-2; D is unresolved. This TCR was recovered from a woman between 25 and 40 years old who had recovered from COVID-19. Specimen: peripheral blood. The CDR3 protein is CASSEAFRGGYGYTF. CDR3 nucleotide sequence: TGTGCCAGCAGTGAAGCGTTCCGGGGAGGATATGGCTACACCTTC.